These 30 T cell receptor beta chains came from one sample sequenced in a study of blood T cell repertoires in COVID-19. The method was immunoSEQ multiplex PCR; TCRdb's version includes in-frame clones alone and lacks a portion of them. The sample holds around 94,000 clones, about 88% seen once. Sequencing was carried out using peripheral blood. These receptors were obtained from a man between 50 and 59 years old with active or convalescent COVID-19.

The chain links TRBV19 to TRBJ1-5; no clear D gene. Per germline, CDR1 LNHDA and CDR2 SQIVND (reference sequence). This CDR3 region has 18 residues. Trimming removed 3 bases from V and 1 base from J, with 19 bases in between. This CDR3 is CASSIYARNPRSNQPQHF. CDR3 bases: TGTGCCAGTAGTATTTACGCGCGCAACCCGAGGAGCAATCAGCCCCAGCATTTT.

This clone was seen a few times. The chain has TRBV18 and TRBJ1-1, with a possible D match to TRBD1 (6 bases). Trimming left V 4 bases short and J 1 base short, with 7 bases between. CDR1 KGHSH and CDR2 LQKENI come from the germline V gene. The CDR3 runs to 13 residues. CDR3 sequence (DNA): TGTGCCAGCTCACTGGGACAGAACACTGAAGCTTTCTTT. Translating gives CASSLGQNTEAFF.

The chain employs TRBV7-9 and TRBJ1-2; 7 bases are a match to TRBD1. Per germline, CDR1 SEHNR and CDR2 FQNEAQ (reference sequence). The ends lost 5 bases at V and 0 bases at J; junction bases unmatched: 3. The CDR3 covers 14 residues. The CDR3 spells CASSTGTANYGYTF. DNA for the CDR3: TGTGCCAGCAGCACCGGGACAGCTAACTATGGCTACACCTTC.

The rearrangement uses TRBV28 and TRBJ1-5; 7 bases align to TRBD1. Unmatched junction bases numbered 4, after V lost 8 bases and J lost 3 bases. The CDR3 spans 13 residues. Germline loops: CDR1 MDHEN, CDR2 SYDVKM. The CDR3 here is CASWGQNNQPQHF. CDR3 in DNA: TGTGCCAGCTGGGGACAGAACAATCAGCCCCAGCATTTT.

This chain connects TRBV28 to TRBJ1-5; D perhaps matches TRBD1 (6 bases). V lost 7 bases and J lost 6, with 16 bases in between. Germline values: CDR1 MDHEN, CDR2 SYDVKM. This CDR3 contains 14 residues. The CDR3 region has the DNA TGTGCCAGCACCAAGGTACAGGGCTTTCAGCCCCAGCATTTT. Encoded protein: CASTKVQGFQPQHF.

This chain joins TRBV4-1 and TRBJ1-3; D unresolved. CDR3 length: 15 residues. From germline, CDR1 is MGHRA and CDR2 YSYEKL. V was pared by 0 bases and J by 1 base, with 7 bases between. The CDR3 reads CASSQERASGNTIYF. In nucleotides, the CDR3 is TGCGCCAGCAGCCAAGAGAGGGCGTCTGGAAACACCATATATTTT.

This chain links TRBV4-1 with TRBJ2-1; possibly TRBD2 for D (5 bases). V was clipped by 0 bases and J by 7 bases, with 13 bases between them. CDR3 size: 15 residues. Germline V gives CDR1 MGHRA, CDR2 YSYEKL. CDR3 DNA sequence: TGCGCCAGCAGCCAAGACCCAAGCGGAAAAAATGAGCAGTTCTTC. Translated, it gives CASSQDPSGKNEQFF.

The V call is TRBV5-1, the J call TRBJ2-3; 7 positions agree with TRBD2. The J segment lost 3 bases and the V segment lost 2 bases, leaving 6 bases of the junction unmatched. CDR3 length: 15 amino acids. Germline loops: CDR1 SGHRS, CDR2 YFSETQ. For the CDR3, the DNA is TGCGCCAGCAGCTTAGGCACTAGCGTTACAGATACGCAGTATTTT. This encodes CASSLGTSVTDTQYF.

This clone was observed once. The chain carries TRBV18 and TRBJ2-7, with TRBD1 identical over 9 bases. V shed 3 bases and J 5 bases; nucleotides not matched to a gene: 8. This CDR3 is 15 amino acids long. The germline V gene has CDR1 KGHSH and CDR2 LQKENI. CDR3 bases: TGTGCCAGCTCACCCGGGACAGGGATATCGGACGAGCAGTACTTC. Encoded protein: CASSPGTGISDEQYF.

The chain joins TRBV4-1 to TRBJ2-7, with 9 nucleotides matching TRBD1. With V trimmed by 4 bases and J by 3 bases, 1 base remained unmatched. CDR1 is MGHRA, CDR2 YSYEKL, per germline. This CDR3 has 13 residues. The CDR3 region is CASSRGQGYEQYV. In DNA form, the CDR3 reads TGCGCCAGCAGCCGGGGACAGGGCTACGAGCAGTACGTC.

The chain employs TRBV27 and TRBJ1-4; unclear D gene. Germline-derived CDR1 and CDR2 are MNHEY and SMNVEV (reference sequence). The ends were cut back, 3 bases at V and 0 bases at J, with 8 bases in the middle. The CDR3 spans 15 residues. CDR3 DNA sequence: TGTGCCAGCAGTTTCGGCAGCGCAACTAATGAAAAACTGTTTTTT. Protein product: CASSFGSATNEKLFF.

V usage is TRBV19 and J usage is TRBJ1-4; 8 bases fit TRBD1. This CDR3 region has 15 residues. Looked up from germline, CDR1 is LNHDA and CDR2 is SQIVND (reference sequence). The V segment lost 4 bases and the J segment 7 bases; nucleotides outside the gene matches: 8. The CDR3 DNA follows: TGTGCCAGTAGTAATGGACAGGGCCGGGGTGAAAAACTGTTTTTT. This encodes CASSNGQGRGEKLFF. Complete variable domain (other parts from reference TRBV19 and TRBJ1-4): DGGITQSPKYLFRKEGQNVTLSCEQNLNHDAMYWYRQDPGQGLRLIYYSQIVNDFQKGDIAEGYSVSREKKESFPLTVTSAQKNPTAFYLCASSNGQGRGEKLFFGSGTQLSVL.

The chain couples TRBV7-6 to TRBJ1-1; possible D gene TRBD1, 5 bases. CDR3 size: 12 residues. CDR1 SGHVS and CDR2 FNYEAQ come from the germline V gene. V was pared by 2 bases and J by 8 bases, with 9 bases between. CDR3 nucleotide sequence: TGTGCCAGCAGCTTAATGGCAGGGGAAGCTTTCTTT. Translating it yields CASSLMAGEAFF.

The J gene is TRBJ1-1, the V gene TRBV5-1; D not resolved. V lost 1 base and J 1 base, leaving 2 bases between the germline ends. Germline V gene data show CDR1 as SGHRS and CDR2 as YFSETQ. The CDR3 contains 12 residues. The CDR3 nucleotides read TGCGCCAGCAGCTTGCAGAACACTGAAGCTTTCTTT. It yields the protein CASSLQNTEAFF.

V is TRBV16 and J is TRBJ2-1; D might be TRBD2 (6 bases). This CDR3 contains 14 residues. CDR1 is KGHSY and CDR2 is FQNENV in the germline V gene. V was clipped by 4 bases and J by 9 bases, with 16 bases between them. CDR3: CASSPNSVGGEQFF. CDR3 nucleotides: TGTGCCAGCAGCCCAAATTCTGTCGGGGGTGAGCAGTTCTTC.

In this sample, this clone turned up a few times. The chain is built from TRBV27 and TRBJ1-4; weak D call: TRBD1 (5 bases). Germline V gene data show CDR1 as MNHEY and CDR2 as SMNVEV (reference sequence). The CDR3 extends over 17 amino acids. V lost 2 bases to trimming and J lost 0 bases, with 13 bases between them. This chain's CDR3 is CASSLGGGPSTNEKLFF. The CDR3 DNA follows: TGTGCCAGCAGTTTAGGGGGAGGGCCATCAACTAATGAAAAACTGTTTTTT.

This rearrangement joins TRBV7-9 to TRBJ1-5, with 7 nucleotides matching TRBD1. The CDR3 runs 15 residues. Germline V lookup: CDR1 SEHNR, CDR2 FQNEAQ (reference sequence). The junction had 8 bases not matched to a gene; V was cut back by 5 bases and J by 4 bases. The CDR3 reads CASSKGGQRNQPQHF. Here the CDR3 DNA reads TGTGCCAGCAGCAAAGGGGGACAGAGAAATCAGCCCCAGCATTTT.

The chain combines TRBV6-2 or TRBV6-3 with TRBJ2-1; 8 bases match TRBD1. The CDR3 extends over 16 amino acids. Germline trimming cut 4 bases from V and 0 bases from J; bases unmatched to any gene: 5. CDR1 and CDR2 from the germline V gene are MNHEY and SVGEGT. The CDR3, as DNA: TGTGCCAGCAGTTCGAACAGGGGGGACTCCTACAATGAGCAGTTCTTC. It is translated as CASSSNRGDSYNEQFF.

This chain joins TRBV3-1 (or the pseudogene TRBV3-2) and TRBJ2-3, with TRBD2 matching over 8 bases. CDR1 and CDR2 from the germline V gene are LGHDT and YNNKEL (reference sequence). The CDR3 length is 16 residues. Trimming removed 3 bases from V and 3 bases from J; junction bases left unmatched: 8. The CDR3 nucleotides are TGTGCCAGCAGCCACATTTCGGGGGGGCGAACAGATACGCAGTATTTT. Its translation: CASSHISGGRTDTQYF.

The chain combines TRBV5-1 with TRBJ2-3; D ambiguous. Germline values: CDR1 SGHRS, CDR2 YFSETQ. The CDR3 is 15 residues long. V was shortened by 1 base and J by 2 bases, with 11 bases between the two germline ends. For the CDR3, the DNA is TGCGCCAGCAGCTTGCGGGTTATGGACACAGATACGCAGTATTTT. Its protein is CASSLRVMDTDTQYF.

The rearrangement links TRBV30 to TRBJ1-4; the D gene is possibly TRBD1 (6 bases). This CDR3 contains 14 residues. Germline V gene sequence: CDR1 GTSNPN, CDR2 SVGIG (reference sequence). The germline V and J ends were trimmed by 3 bases and 4 bases, with 12 bases remaining between them. The CDR3 loop is CAWRQGWSNEKLFF. CDR3 DNA: TGTGCCTGGAGGCAGGGGTGGAGTAATGAAAAACTGTTTTTT. The full variable domain, rest sourced from reference TRBV30 and TRBJ1-4, is SQTIHQWPATLVQPVGSPLSLECTVEGTSNPNLYWYRQAAGRGLQLLFYSVGIGQISSEVPQNLSASRPQDRQFILSSKKLLLSDSGFYLCAWRQGWSNEKLFFGSGTQLSVL.

The chain combines TRBV4-3 with TRBJ1-2, with a weak D call TRBD1 (5 bases). CDR1 and CDR2 (germline): LGHNA, YSLEER. V was pared by 0 bases and J by 0 bases, with 17 bases between. The CDR3 sequence is 18 residues long. The CDR3 coding sequence is TGCGCCAGCAGCCAAGATTGGGGCGAACCCTCAGCTAACTATGGCTACACCTTC. Residues: CASSQDWGEPSANYGYTF.

The V and J genes are TRBV27 and TRBJ2-1; 8 nucleotides agree with TRBD2. Germline V CDR1 and CDR2: MNHEY, SMNVEV (reference sequence). This CDR3 comprises 16 residues. Trimming removed 2 bases from V and 2 bases from J; junction bases left unmatched: 5. CDR3 sequence (DNA): TGTGCCAGCAGTTTAGCGGGGGGTCCCCCCTACAATGAGCAGTTCTTC. It is translated as CASSLAGGPPYNEQFF.

V gene TRBV6-2 or TRBV6-3 combines with J gene TRBJ2-5, with a possible D match to TRBD2 (7 bases). The CDR3 has 14 residues. The germline gives CDR1 MNHEY, CDR2 SVGEGT. The V end lost 4 bases, the J end lost 4 bases, and 13 bases lay between the germline ends. The CDR3 loop is CASSWVGGRETQYF. CDR3 coding DNA: TGTGCCAGCAGTTGGGTGGGGGGGCGAGAGACCCAGTACTTC.

This chain connects TRBV6-1 to TRBJ2-7; D might be TRBD2 (5 bases). Germline loops: CDR1 MNHNS, CDR2 SASEGT. CDR3 size: 11 residues. The CDR3 nucleotides are TGTGCCAGCAGTGAACGAGGGAGAACCCGGGTC. This gives the protein CASSERGRTRV.

V usage is TRBV27 and J usage is TRBJ2-7; TRBD1 matches 7 bases. The CDR3 loop spans 14 amino acids. The V and J ends lost 6 bases and 6 bases, in that order; junction bases with no gene match: 11. CDR1 is MNHEY, CDR2 SMNVEV, per germline (reference sequence). The CDR3 nucleotides are TGTGCCAGCAGGAGGGGGCCTGGGACAGTCGAGCAGTACTTC. Translating gives CASRRGPGTVEQYF.

J is TRBJ2-5 and V is TRBV4-1, with 10 bases identical to TRBD1. CDR3 size: 14 residues. CDR1 is MGHRA and CDR2 is YSYEKL in the germline V gene. Losses at the gene ends were 6 bases for V and 5 bases for J; bases not matched to a gene: 6. CDR3 sequence reads: CASSEGQGTETQYF. CDR3 coding DNA: TGCGCCAGCAGTGAGGGACAGGGGACGGAGACCCAGTACTTC.

V and J are TRBV10-3 and TRBJ1-6; no clear D. The germline V gene has CDR1 ENHRY and CDR2 SYGVKD. The CDR3 is 14 amino acids. V lost 0 bases and J 8 bases, leaving 8 bases between the germline ends. The CDR3 DNA sequence: TGTGCCATCAGTGAGTCTAGATTGGATTCACCCCTCCACTTT. Its translation: CAISESRLDSPLHF.

V and J are TRBV19 and TRBJ1-5; TRBD1 aligns across 7 bases. In germline, CDR1 is LNHDA, CDR2 SQIVND (reference sequence). This CDR3 has 15 residues. Unmatched junction bases numbered 0, after V lost 1 base and J lost 0 bases. The CDR3: CASSIGQGSNQPQHF. The CDR3 DNA is TGTGCCAGTAGTATAGGACAGGGTAGCAATCAGCCCCAGCATTTT. The complete variable domain, with remaining parts taken from reference TRBV19 and TRBJ1-5, reads DGGITQSPKYLFRKEGQNVTLSCEQNLNHDAMYWYRQDPGQGLRLIYYSQIVNDFQKGDIAEGYSVSREKKESFPLTVTSAQKNPTAFYLCASSIGQGSNQPQHFGDGTRLSIL.

V is TRBV19 and J is TRBJ1-5, with D maybe TRBD1 (5 bases). This CDR3 region has 15 residues. V shed 2 bases and J shed 4 bases, with 12 bases lying between them. Looked up from germline, CDR1 is LNHDA and CDR2 is SQIVND (reference sequence). Here the CDR3 reads CASSISRQWNQPQHF. CDR3 nucleotides: TGTGCCAGTAGTATAAGCAGACAGTGGAATCAGCCCCAGCATTTT.